This T cell receptor (beta chain) was obtained from a study of T-cell reconstitution after alpha-beta-depleted transplantation in children (TCRdb year 2016). As for the study more broadly: Using TCR repertoire profiling, the study quantitatively followed how T-cell immune reconstitution unfolded in children after TCRalphabeta/CD19-depleted allogeneic hematopoietic cell transplantation.

This clonotype was recorded a few times. Its antigen remains unidentified. It has no much larger one-base neighbor in the sample; base qualities were not kept. The library was produced with PCR. Sequencing used an Illumina HiSeq 2500. To normalize quantification of the TCRbeta repertoire, the TCR libraries were built with molecular barcoding that relied on unique molecular identifiers. Through fastp at Q25 and MiXCR, TCRdb rebuilt clones from the public reads, retaining in-frame beta chains. Rows matching on CDR3 protein sequence are summarized as one entry with the most common DNA and genes. The sample records 500,000 to 600,000 distinct CDR3 sequences, about 33% of which are singletons. The biggest ten clones account for 2% to 2.5% of the sample. Between the V and J ends, shortened by 5 bases and 3 bases respectively, the junction contains 10 bases. CDR3 length: 13 amino acids, cysteine to phenylalanine. The retained sequence is limited to the CDR3, 39 bases, with the frame set at the first base.

Rearrangement joined TRBV12-3 or TRBV12-4 to TRBJ1-1; the D segment cannot be called with confidence. The input for sequencing was PBMCs from the stem cell graft donor, taken from the stem cell graft. This sequence was found in a human donor who donated a stem cell graft to a child with aplastic anemia. The sequenced DNA is TGTGCCAGCAGTAGGGATACATACACTGAAGCTTTCTTT. Translated, it reads CASSRDTYTEAFF.